These T cell receptor beta chains were read from a single sample in a study of blood T cell repertoires in COVID-19. Sequencing used immunoSEQ multiplex PCR; TCRdb keeps in-frame clones, though not all of them. The sample yields around 190,000 clones, 80% seen once. Input material: peripheral blood. Every receptor here comes from a man between 65 and 85 years old with active or convalescent COVID-19. The CDR3 runs from the conserved cysteine through the conserved F or W. Each record gives: D gene, V gene, J gene, clone size, CDR3 protein, CDR3 DNA. A D gene is named only where the DNA matches it firmly. Clone size is given for some rows only: seen once, a few or many times, or a class if the clone is expanded.

TRBD2	TRBV19	TRBJ2-7	.	CASSQTSGGAYEQYF	TGTGCCAGTAGTCAAACTAGCGGGGGGGCCTACGAGCAGTACTTC
.	TRBV10-3	TRBJ1-1	few	CAISEREGTEAFF	TGTGCCATCAGTGAGAGGGAGGGAACTGAAGCTTTCTTT
.	TRBV28	TRBJ1-2	.	CASSRPGGGYGYTF	TGTGCCAGCAGCAGACCGGGAGGTGGCTATGGCTACACCTTC
.	TRBV27	TRBJ1-6	.	CASSVHNGDSPLHF	TGTGCCAGCAGTGTACACAACGGGGATTCACCCCTCCACTTT
.	TRBV6-6	TRBJ1-4	.	CASSYRTGATNEKLFF	TGTGCCAGCAGCTACCGAACGGGAGCAACTAATGAAAAACTGTTTTTT
TRBD2	TRBV4-2	TRBJ2-1	.	CASSRDYGDNEQFF	TGTGCCAGCAGCCGGGACTATGGTGACAATGAGCAGTTCTTC
.	TRBV5-1	TRBJ1-1	few	CASSSGFNLPEVGTEAFF	TGCGCCAGCAGCTCAGGATTTAATCTTCCGGAGGTTGGCACTGAAGCTTTCTTT
TRBD1	TRBV7-3	TRBJ1-4	.	CASSLGDRGEKLFF	TGTGCCAGCAGCTTAGGGGACAGGGGGGAAAAACTGTTTTTT
TRBD2	TRBV28	TRBJ2-1	.	CASSRLAGTWNEQFF	TGTGCCAGCAGCCGATTAGCGGGAACCTGGAATGAGCAGTTCTTC
.	TRBV18	TRBJ1-2	.	CASSQNTDGYTF	TGTGCCAGCTCACAAAACACAGATGGCTACACCTTC
.	TRBV6-5	TRBJ1-3	once	CASSYSFRAGNTIYF	TGTGCCAGCAGTTACTCGTTCAGGGCTGGAAACACCATATATTTT
.	TRBV24-1	TRBJ1-1	.	CATSGNRDHTEAFF	TGTGCCACCAGTGGTAACAGGGATCACACTGAAGCTTTCTTT
.	TRBV29-1	TRBJ1-2	.	CSVGDTNYGYTF	TGCAGCGTCGGGGACACCAACTATGGCTACACCTTC
.	TRBV6-1	TRBJ2-1	.	CASSESHRESEQFF	TGTGCCAGCAGTGAATCGCACAGGGAGTCTGAGCAGTTCTTC
.	TRBV11-2	TRBJ2-7	.	CASTIGEGGYEQYF	TGTGCCAGCACCATCGGCGAAGGGGGCTACGAGCAGTACTTC
TRBD2	TRBV5-1	TRBJ2-5	.	CASSLSGGRGETQYF	TGCGCCAGCAGCTTGAGCGGGGGGCGGGGAGAGACCCAGTACTTC
.	TRBV4-1	TRBJ2-2	.	CASSQEGQETTGTGELFF	TGCGCCAGCAGCCAAGAGGGACAAGAAACTACGGGCACCGGGGAGCTGTTTTTT
TRBD1	TRBV11-3	TRBJ1-1	.	CASSQGAGAEAFF	TGTGCCAGCAGCCAGGGGGCTGGGGCTGAAGCTTTCTTT
.	TRBV10-3	TRBJ2-3	.	CAISPGISSTDTQYF	TGTGCCATCAGCCCAGGCATAAGTAGCACAGATACGCAGTATTTT
TRBD2	TRBV4-3	TRBJ2-2	.	CASSQEGGGGAVGELFF	TGCGCCAGCAGCCAAGAGGGAGGCGGGGGGGCTGTCGGGGAGCTGTTTTTT
TRBD1	TRBV6-5	TRBJ1-1	few	CASGQGGTEAFF	TGTGCCAGCGGACAGGGGGGCACTGAAGCTTTCTTT
.	TRBV24-1	TRBJ1-2	.	CATTRRQTNYGYTF	TGTGCCACCACTCGGCGGCAGACTAACTATGGCTACACCTTC
.	TRBV6-5	TRBJ2-7	.	CASRPPGEGSYEQYF	TGTGCCAGCAGGCCGCCTGGAGAGGGTTCCTACGAGCAGTACTTC
TRBD1	TRBV11-2	TRBJ2-5	.	CASSPGTETGGLETQYF	TGTGCCAGCAGCCCAGGGACAGAGACAGGGGGCTTGGAGACCCAGTACTTC
.	TRBV29-1	TRBJ1-1	.	CSVAEGYTEAFF	TGCAGCGTTGCGGAGGGTTACACTGAAGCTTTCTTT
TRBD1	TRBV4-1	TRBJ1-1	.	CASSERQGRETEAFF	TGCGCCAGCAGCGAACGACAGGGCCGGGAAACTGAAGCTTTCTTT
.	TRBV10-2	TRBJ1-1	.	CASMRGEGTEAFF	TGCGCCAGCATGAGAGGGGAGGGGACTGAAGCTTTCTTT
TRBD1	TRBV10-3	TRBJ2-7	.	CAISEPFRGSHEQYF	TGTGCCATCAGTGAGCCTTTCAGGGGGTCCCACGAGCAGTACTTC
.	TRBV5-5	TRBJ1-3	.	CASSLSPQGYGTIYF	TGTGCCAGCAGCTTGTCCCCACAGGGTTACGGCACCATATATTTT
.	TRBV19	TRBJ2-5	.	CASSSRQNQETQYF	TGTGCCAGTAGTTCTCGACAGAACCAAGAGACCCAGTACTTC
TRBD1	TRBV5-1	TRBJ2-3	.	CASSDRASTDTQYF	TGCGCCAGCAGCGACAGGGCTAGCACAGATACGCAGTATTTT
TRBD1	TRBV6-8	TRBJ2-5	.	CASGNDRDHQETQYF	TGTGCCAGCGGAAACGACAGGGACCACCAAGAGACCCAGTACTTC
.	TRBV25-1	TRBJ1-1	.	CASSEITGGGEAFF	TGTGCCAGCAGTGAAATTACGGGTGGTGGGGAAGCTTTCTTT
TRBD1	TRBV6-5	TRBJ1-1	.	CASSGQGGNTEAFF	TGTGCCAGCAGCGGACAGGGTGGGAACACTGAAGCTTTCTTT
.	TRBV5-1	TRBJ2-3	once	CASSFNQLTNTQYF	TGCGCCAGCAGCTTTAATCAACTAACGAATACGCAGTATTTT
TRBD1	TRBV10-2	TRBJ1-1	.	CASSSAGTGTFF	TGCGCCAGCAGCTCGGCGGGGACAGGGACGTTCTTT
.	TRBV6-6	TRBJ2-7	.	CASSYSPPGGYEQYF	TGTGCCAGCAGTTACTCTCCCCCGGGCGGGTACGAGCAGTACTTC
TRBD1	TRBV5-4	TRBJ1-2	.	CASSGTEVSYGYTF	TGTGCCAGCAGTGGGACAGAAGTTTCCTATGGCTACACCTTC
.	TRBV30	TRBJ2-7	.	CAWMPIAPYEQYF	TGTGCCTGGATGCCTATCGCCCCCTACGAGCAGTACTTC
TRBD1	TRBV5-1	TRBJ2-7	.	CASSRQGALSYEQYF	TGCGCCAGCAGCCGACAGGGGGCCCTGTCCTACGAGCAGTACTTC
TRBD1	TRBV4-1	TRBJ2-7	.	CASSQVLLGQGASYEQYF	TGCGCCAGCAGCCAAGTATTACTTGGACAGGGGGCATCCTACGAGCAGTACTTC
.	TRBV5-5	TRBJ2-3	.	CASSYPRQQPLSTDTQYF	TGTGCCAGCTCCTACCCCCGACAGCAACCACTTAGCACAGATACGCAGTATTTT
TRBD2	TRBV19	TRBJ2-1	.	CASTLGAGDNNEQFF	TGTGCCAGTACTTTGGGAGCGGGAGATAACAATGAGCAGTTCTTC
.	TRBV27	TRBJ2-4	.	CASSRPGLAKNIQYF	TGTGCCAGCAGTAGACCAGGGTTAGCCAAAAACATTCAGTACTTC
TRBD2	TRBV19	TRBJ2-3	few	CASTETSGGTDTQYF	TGTGCCAGTACCGAGACTAGCGGGGGCACAGATACGCAGTATTTT
.	TRBV3-1/TRBV3-2	TRBJ1-6	.	CASSQGIGGGSPLHF	TGTGCCAGCAGCCAAGGAATCGGGGGGGGCTCACCCCTCCACTTT
.	TRBV4-3	TRBJ2-7	.	CASSQVGQVHEQYF	TGCGCCAGCAGCCAAGTGGGGCAGGTCCACGAGCAGTACTTC
TRBD2	TRBV4-2	TRBJ2-3	.	CASSQPVAGRTDTQYF	TGTGCCAGCAGCCAACCCGTAGCGGGACGGACAGATACGCAGTATTTT
TRBD1	TRBV15	TRBJ1-4	.	CATSRDRGIEKLFF	TGTGCCACCAGCAGGGACAGGGGGATTGAAAAACTGTTTTTT
TRBD2	TRBV10-1	TRBJ2-2	.	CASKRDRDTGELFF	TGCGCCAGCAAGCGGGACCGCGACACCGGGGAGCTGTTTTTT